This T cell receptor (beta chain) is from a study of T cells after posttransplantation cyclophosphamide. To note about this clone: Its antigen is currently unknown.

Study-level points and caveats: Later blood repertoires were often dominated by clones from the donor CD8+ memory compartment. Recipient CMV seropositivity and CMV reactivation strongly tracked TRB clonality.

On the day of bone marrow donation, the related graft donor provided peripheral blood. The naive gate required viable CD3+CD4+ or CD3+CD8+ cells with CCR7+CD45RA+CD45RO-CD95-CD27+CD28+ phenotype. With V trimmed by 3 bases and J by 0 bases, 4 bases remained unmatched. Germline lookup yields CDR1 LNHDA and CDR2 SQIVND (reference sequence). The CDR3 consists of 15 residues. The repertoire was sequenced with immunoSEQ multiplex PCR; TCRdb's copy has only in-frame clones and lacks some. The table includes approximately 21,000 clones, 95% to 99% detected once. The sequence was collected from a man aged 40-50 years in good health, CMV-negative, and a related stem cell transplant donor. The chain employs TRBV19 and TRBJ2-7; 8 bases map to TRBD2. The sequencing input was naive CD8+ T cells sorted from PBMCs. CDR3 coding DNA: TGTGCCAGTAGTATCCTAGCGGGCAGCTCCTACGAGCAGTACTTC. This codes for CASSILAGSSYEQYF.